The present T cell receptor beta chain was sequenced within a study of blood T cell repertoires in COVID-19. Study details: Acute and convalescent COVID-19 specimens originated in the United States, Italy and Spain. T cells, B-cell-depleted T cells, or PBMCs supplied cDNA or gDNA.

This clone came up a few times. The V and J ends lost 10 bases and 5 bases respectively, with 17 bases between them. The CDR3 is made up of 14 amino acids. Germline V gene lookup returns CDR1 ENHRY and CDR2 SYGVKD. Authors' data handling: Using reference gene primer amplification, nucleated cell counts were estimated. Some clones are missing from TCRdb's copy, which holds only in-frame ones; the method was immunoSEQ multiplex PCR. V, J and clone size are those of that table, while D and trimming were read from the DNA. The sample holds approximately 88,000 clones; roughly 87% are singletons and the top ten take around 14%.

The sequenced material came from peripheral blood. The sequence was collected from a male donor with acute or convalescent COVID-19. This chain joins TRBV10-3 and TRBJ1-4; no clear D gene. CDR3 in DNA: TGTGCCACCGGTTTGGGGAGCCAAAATGAAAAACTGTTTTTT. Its protein product is CATGLGSQNEKLFF.